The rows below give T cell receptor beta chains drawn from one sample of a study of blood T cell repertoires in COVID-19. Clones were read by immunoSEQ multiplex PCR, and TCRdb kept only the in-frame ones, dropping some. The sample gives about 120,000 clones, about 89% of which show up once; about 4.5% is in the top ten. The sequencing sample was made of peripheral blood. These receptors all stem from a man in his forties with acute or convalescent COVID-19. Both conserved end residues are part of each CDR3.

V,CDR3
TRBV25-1,CALSWGEGRPLGHEQYF
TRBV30,CAWEGGHGPQHF
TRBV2,CASTTQGYGYTF
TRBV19,CASSPHTGIGMWGYTF
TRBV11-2,CASSLGGTGQGYGYTF
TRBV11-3,CASSFWDRELFF
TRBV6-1,CASSEFLGGQQETQYF
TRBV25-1,CASSDIQGATNEKLFF
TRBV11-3,CASRHAGGGFAGELFF
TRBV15,CATSRDLPGQGAQSTEAFF
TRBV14,CASSRTGGRNTEAFF
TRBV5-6,CASSQDRVRPETQYF
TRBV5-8,CASSLRDRGNEKLFF
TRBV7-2,CASSFGDRHSYEQYF
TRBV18,CASSLTGSYGYTF
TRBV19,CASSIPRQGGYGYTF
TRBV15,CATSRDPFRQGVYGYTF
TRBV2,CASSAQTSGANTGELFF
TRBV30,CAWTLASSGNTIYF
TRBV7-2,CASSLGQGYSEQFF
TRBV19,CASRPRDYERQFF
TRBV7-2,CARTLGGGGYEQFF